Shown below are 18 T cell receptor beta chains from a single sample sequenced in a study of blood T cell repertoires in COVID-19. Only in-frame clones appear in the TCRdb table, and some are missing; sequencing was by immunoSEQ multiplex PCR. The data show over 110,000 clones, with approximately 87% seen just once and roughly 12% held by the top ten. The sequencing input was PBMCs or T cells enriched from blood (not recorded which). The receptors originated from a man aged 60 to 69 who had recovered from COVID-19.

This chain joins TRBV5-1 and TRBJ2-1; TRBD1 agrees at 8 bases. V gave up 2 bases and J gave up 8 bases; unmatched junction bases: 9. Looked up from germline, CDR1 is SGHRS and CDR2 is YFSETQ. The CDR3 is 15 residues long. In DNA, the CDR3 is TGCGCCAGCAGCTTAGCCCCCGGGACAGGCGATGAGCAGTTCTTC. Protein sequence: CASSLAPGTGDEQFF.

The V call is TRBV5-1, the J call TRBJ1-5, with D perhaps matching TRBD1 (6 bases). CDR3 length equals 14 residues. The V and J ends lost 4 bases and 7 bases respectively, with 15 bases between them. The germline V gene encodes CDR1 SGHRS and CDR2 YFSETQ. CDR3 bases: TGCGCCAGCAGCCTGGCTGGGGGGGCGCAGCCCCAGCATTTT. Its protein is CASSLAGGAQPQHF.

The CDR3 bases are TGCGCCAGCAGCGTGTCCGGGACAGGGTCTAATCAGCCCCAGCATTTT. This gives the protein CASSVSGTGSNQPQHF. The chain is built from TRBV5-1 and TRBJ1-5, with TRBD1 matching over 9 bases. Trimming cost V 4 bases and J 4 bases; bases outside gene matches: 9. The germline gives CDR1 SGHRS, CDR2 YFSETQ. The CDR3 is made up of 16 amino acids.

The CDR3 bases are TGCGCCAGCAGCCAGGCCGGGACAGGGAACACCGGGGAGCTGTTTTTT. Its translation is CASSQAGTGNTGELFF. V gene TRBV4-1 combines with J gene TRBJ2-2, with 8 bases aligning to TRBD1. CDR3 length: 16 amino acids. J was trimmed by 1 base and V by 3 bases; bases with no gene match: 4. Germline-derived CDR1 and CDR2 are MGHRA and YSYEKL.

The chain couples TRBV29-1 to TRBJ1-2; D not certain. The CDR3 is made up of 13 amino acids. The germline gives CDR1 SQVTM, CDR2 ANQGSEA. Between the trimmed V and J ends, which lost 1 base and 4 bases, there was a span of 10 bases. The CDR3 is CSVEGGGFYGYTF. CDR3 nucleotide sequence: TGCAGCGTTGAAGGGGGAGGTTTCTATGGCTACACCTTC.

This chain joins TRBV10-3 and TRBJ2-1, with TRBD2 identical over 7 bases. The germline V gene has CDR1 ENHRY and CDR2 SYGVKD. Trimming cost V 8 bases and J 6 bases; bases outside gene matches: 4. The CDR3 has 12 amino acids. The DNA for the CDR3 is TGTGCCATCGACGGACTAGTCAATGAGCAGTTCTTC. Protein product: CAIDGLVNEQFF.

This clone was seen more than once but under ten times. This chain joins TRBV30 and TRBJ2-2; 8 nucleotides align to TRBD2. Germline assignment: CDR1 GTSNPN and CDR2 SVGIG (reference sequence). This CDR3 contains 15 residues. As DNA, the CDR3 is TGTGGGGCGCAGCGGGGGATCGCGAACACCGGGGAGCTGTTTTTT. It translates to CGAQRGIANTGELFF.

The CDR3: CAWSSGSSGNTIYF. Written as DNA, the CDR3 is TGTGCCTGGAGTTCCGGTTCCTCTGGAAACACCATATATTTT. The V call is TRBV30, the J call TRBJ1-3; D is unresolved. Trimming left V 2 bases short and J 0 bases short, with 8 bases between. Germline loops: CDR1 GTSNPN, CDR2 SVGIG (reference sequence). The CDR3 has 14 residues.

This clone showed up just a few times. The rearrangement links TRBV12-3 or TRBV12-4 to TRBJ2-2; D may be TRBD1 (7 bases). Trimming pared 6 bases from V and 8 bases from J, leaving 13 bases between. CDR3 length: 13 residues. The DNA of the CDR3 is TGTGCCAGCAGCGGGCGGGACAGTGGGGAGCTGTTTTTT. Translating it yields CASSGRDSGELFF.

The gene calls are TRBV25-1 and TRBJ2-2, with 7 bases identical to TRBD1. The CDR3 length is 15 residues. Germline CDR1 reads MGHDK; CDR2 reads SYGVNS. Trimming at V came to 7 bases and at J to 5 bases, leaving 10 bases not matched to a gene. The CDR3 loop is CASKAGGSGTGELFF. In DNA, the CDR3 is TGTGCCAGCAAAGCAGGGGGTAGTGGAACCGGGGAGCTGTTTTTT.

The V call is TRBV11-2, the J call TRBJ2-2, with 7 bases identical to TRBD2. Germline loops: CDR1 SGHAT, CDR2 FQNNGV. The CDR3 totals 14 residues. The J segment lost 9 bases and the V segment lost 5 bases, leaving 9 bases of the junction unmatched. CDR3 DNA sequence: TGTGCCAGCAGCCCTGCTAGCGGAGGGCGGGAGCTGTTTTTT. This sequence encodes CASSPASGGRELFF.

V usage is TRBV27 and J usage is TRBJ2-3; perhaps TRBD2 as D (6 bases). V gave up 5 bases and J gave up 2 bases, with 14 bases separating them. CDR1 is MNHEY and CDR2 is SMNVEV in the germline V gene (reference sequence). This CDR3 spans 15 amino acids. The CDR3 spells CASSPPGGTTDTQYF. The CDR3 bases are TGTGCCAGCAGTCCGCCGGGCGGGACCACAGATACGCAGTATTTT.

V and J are TRBV28 and TRBJ1-1, with no clear D. The CDR3 length is 13 residues. CDR1 and CDR2 (germline): MDHEN, SYDVKM. V gave up 8 bases and J gave up 10 bases, with 20 bases separating them. The CDR3 here is CASDPRGPHGAFF. CDR3 nucleotide sequence: TGTGCCAGCGACCCGCGAGGCCCGCATGGAGCTTTCTTT.

The chain links TRBV18 to TRBJ2-1; a weak D match, TRBD1 (5 bases). CDR1 and CDR2 from the germline V gene are KGHSH and LQKENI. This CDR3 spans 16 amino acids. V was clipped by 4 bases and J by 4 bases, with 17 bases between them. The CDR3 loop is CASSLNGQGGYNEQFF. The CDR3 bases are TGTGCCAGCTCACTAAACGGTCAGGGTGGTTACAATGAGCAGTTCTTC.

The chain has TRBV20-1 and TRBJ1-1, with D maybe TRBD1 (6 bases). Trimming removed 3 bases at V and 11 bases at J, with 13 bases between. Germline V CDR1 and CDR2: DFQATT, SNEGSKA (reference sequence). The length of the CDR3 is 11 residues. In DNA, the CDR3 is TGCAGTGCTAGTAGGACAGAGGCGGCTTTCTTT. Its translation is CSASRTEAAFF.

V gene TRBV16 combines with J gene TRBJ2-7; no firm D call. The CDR3 is 14 residues long. Trimming shortened V by 2 bases and J by 1 base, and 9 bases separated the two germline ends. CDR1 KGHSY and CDR2 FQNENV come from the germline V gene. The CDR3 loop reads CASSQEAASYEQYF. The CDR3 DNA follows: TGTGCCAGCAGCCAAGAGGCGGCGTCCTACGAGCAGTACTTC. The entire variable domain, with the rest obtained from reference TRBV16 and TRBJ2-7, is as follows: GEEVAQTPKHLVRGEGQKAKLYCAPIKGHSYVFWYQQVLKNEFKFLISFQNENVFDETGMPKERFSAKCLPNSPCSLEIQATKLEDSAVYFCASSQEAASYEQYFGPGTRLTVT.

Here the CDR3 DNA reads TGTGCCAGCTCACGAGGGACATCACCTCGCACAGATACGCAGTATTTT. This sequence encodes CASSRGTSPRTDTQYF. This chain uses TRBV18 with TRBJ2-3; tentative D call: TRBD1 (6 bases). The CDR3 totals 16 residues. Per germline, CDR1 KGHSH and CDR2 LQKENI. Deletions cut 4 bases from V and 1 base from J, with 15 bases between.

This clone was recorded once. The V and J genes are TRBV19 and TRBJ2-1; D is undetermined. V gave up 7 bases and J gave up 2 bases, with 9 bases separating them. Germline-derived CDR1 and CDR2 are LNHDA and SQIVND (reference sequence). This CDR3 comprises 13 residues. This CDR3 is CASKPGPYNEQFF. CDR3 sequence (DNA): TGTGCCAGTAAGCCAGGCCCCTACAATGAGCAGTTCTTC.